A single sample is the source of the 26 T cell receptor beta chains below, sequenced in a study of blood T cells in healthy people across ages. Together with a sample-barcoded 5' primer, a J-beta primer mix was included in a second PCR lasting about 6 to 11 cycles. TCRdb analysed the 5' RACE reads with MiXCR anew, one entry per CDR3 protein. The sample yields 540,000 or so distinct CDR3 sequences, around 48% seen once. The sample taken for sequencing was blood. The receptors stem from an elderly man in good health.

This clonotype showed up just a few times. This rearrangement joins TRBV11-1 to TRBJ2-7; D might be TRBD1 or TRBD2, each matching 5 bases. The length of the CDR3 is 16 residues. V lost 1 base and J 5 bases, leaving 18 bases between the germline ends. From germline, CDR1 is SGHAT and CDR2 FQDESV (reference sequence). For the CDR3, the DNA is TGTGCCAGCAGCTTAGTGACGGGGACGAGGATCAACGAGCAGTACTTC. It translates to CASSLVTGTRINEQYF.

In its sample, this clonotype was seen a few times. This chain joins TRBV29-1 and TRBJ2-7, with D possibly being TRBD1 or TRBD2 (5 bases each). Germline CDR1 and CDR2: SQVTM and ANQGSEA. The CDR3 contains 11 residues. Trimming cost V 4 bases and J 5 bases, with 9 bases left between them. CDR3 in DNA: TGCAGCGTTGGCAGGGACCACGAGCAGTACTTC. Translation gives CSVGRDHEQYF.

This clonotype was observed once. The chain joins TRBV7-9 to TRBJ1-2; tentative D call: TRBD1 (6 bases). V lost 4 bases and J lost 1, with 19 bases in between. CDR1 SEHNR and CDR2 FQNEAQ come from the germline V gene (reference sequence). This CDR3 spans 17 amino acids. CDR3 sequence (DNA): TGTGCCAGCAGCTCGCGGGGGCGGGGGACCTTTAACTATGGCTACACCTTC. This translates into CASSSRGRGTFNYGYTF.

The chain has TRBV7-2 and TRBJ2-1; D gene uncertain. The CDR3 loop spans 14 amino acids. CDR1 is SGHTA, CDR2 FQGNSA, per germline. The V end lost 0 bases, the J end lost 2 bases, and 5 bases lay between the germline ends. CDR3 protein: CASSLAPPYNEQFF. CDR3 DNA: TGTGCCAGCAGCTTAGCGCCCCCCTACAATGAGCAGTTCTTC. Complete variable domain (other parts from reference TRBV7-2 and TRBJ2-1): GAGVSQSPSNKVTEKGKDVELRCDPISGHTALYWYRQSLGQGLEFLIYFQGNSAPDKSGLPSDRFSAERTGGSVSTLTIQRTQQEDSAVYLCASSLAPPYNEQFFGPGTRLTVL.

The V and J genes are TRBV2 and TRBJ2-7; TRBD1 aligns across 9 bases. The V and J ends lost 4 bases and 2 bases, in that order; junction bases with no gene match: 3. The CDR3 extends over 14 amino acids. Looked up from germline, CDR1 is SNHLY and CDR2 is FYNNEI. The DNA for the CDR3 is TGTGCCAGCAGTGTTAACAGGGGGCCCTACGAGCAGTACTTC. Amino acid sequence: CASSVNRGPYEQYF.

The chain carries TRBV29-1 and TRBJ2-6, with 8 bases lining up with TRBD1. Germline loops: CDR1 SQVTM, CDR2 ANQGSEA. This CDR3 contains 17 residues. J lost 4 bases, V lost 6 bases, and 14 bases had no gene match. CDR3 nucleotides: TGCAGCGTCGCCGGACAGGGTGCCTTAACAGGGGCCAACGTCCTGACTTTC. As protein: CSVAGQGALTGANVLTF.

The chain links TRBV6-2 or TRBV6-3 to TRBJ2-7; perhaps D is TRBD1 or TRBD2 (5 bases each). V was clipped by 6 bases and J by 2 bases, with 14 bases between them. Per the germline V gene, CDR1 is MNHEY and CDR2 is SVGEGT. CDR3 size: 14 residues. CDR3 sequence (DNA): TGTGCCAGCAGGGGGGACCTCTCCCCCTACGAGCAGTACTTC. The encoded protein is CASRGDLSPYEQYF.

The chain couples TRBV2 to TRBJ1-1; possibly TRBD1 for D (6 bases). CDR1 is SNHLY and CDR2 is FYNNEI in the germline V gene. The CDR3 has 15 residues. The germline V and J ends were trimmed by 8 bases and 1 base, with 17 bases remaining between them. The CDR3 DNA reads TGTGCCAGCTACGCTCAGGGGCCGAGGAACACTGAAGCTTTCTTT. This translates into CASYAQGPRNTEAFF.

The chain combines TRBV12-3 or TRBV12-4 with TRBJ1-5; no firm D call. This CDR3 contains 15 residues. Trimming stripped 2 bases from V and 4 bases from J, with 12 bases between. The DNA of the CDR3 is TGTGCCAGCAGTTTATTTCTAGGTGGGAATCAGCCCCAGCATTTT. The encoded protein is CASSLFLGGNQPQHF.

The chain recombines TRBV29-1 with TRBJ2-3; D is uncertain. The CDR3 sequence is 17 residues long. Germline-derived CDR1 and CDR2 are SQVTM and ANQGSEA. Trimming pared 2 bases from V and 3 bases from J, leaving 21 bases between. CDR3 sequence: CSVESSGTTGSTDTQYF. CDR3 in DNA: TGCAGCGTTGAAAGCTCAGGAACGACCGGATCGACAGATACGCAGTATTTT.

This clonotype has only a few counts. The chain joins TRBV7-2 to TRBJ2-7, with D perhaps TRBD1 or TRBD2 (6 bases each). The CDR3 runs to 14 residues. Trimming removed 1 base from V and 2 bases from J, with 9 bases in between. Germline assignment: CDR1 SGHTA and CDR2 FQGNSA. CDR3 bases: TGTGCCAGCAGCTTAGGGCGGGACACCTACGAGCAGTACTTC. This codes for CASSLGRDTYEQYF.

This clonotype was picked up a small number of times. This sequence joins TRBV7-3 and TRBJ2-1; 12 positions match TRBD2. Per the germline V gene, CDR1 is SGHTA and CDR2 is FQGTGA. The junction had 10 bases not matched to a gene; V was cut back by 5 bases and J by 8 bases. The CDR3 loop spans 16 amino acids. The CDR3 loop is CASSLQASGRVDEQFF. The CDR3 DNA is TGTGCCAGCAGCCTCCAGGCTAGCGGGAGGGTTGATGAGCAGTTCTTC.

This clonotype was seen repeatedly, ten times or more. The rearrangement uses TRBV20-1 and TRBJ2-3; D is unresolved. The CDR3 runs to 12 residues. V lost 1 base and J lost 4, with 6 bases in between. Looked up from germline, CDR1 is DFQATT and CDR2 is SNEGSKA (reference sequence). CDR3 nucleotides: TGCAGTGCTAGAGCCGTCGCAGATACGCAGTATTTT. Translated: CSARAVADTQYF.

CDR3 loop: CASSSLAESSYPEQFF. Here the CDR3 DNA reads TGTGCCAGCAGCTCCCTCGCGGAGTCTTCATACCCTGAGCAGTTCTTC. This rearrangement joins TRBV11-1 to TRBJ2-1; the D is unclear. The V and J ends lost 4 bases and 9 bases respectively, with 22 bases between them. CDR1 and CDR2 (germline): SGHAT, FQDESV (reference sequence). This CDR3 has 16 amino acids.

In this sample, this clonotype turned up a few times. The CDR3 spells CASSVEVASEWETQYF. The CDR3 nucleotides read TGTGCCAGCAGCGTAGAAGTTGCGTCCGAGTGGGAGACCCAGTACTTC. J is TRBJ2-5 and V is TRBV9; unclear D gene. Germline-derived CDR1 and CDR2 are SGDLS and YYNGEE. The CDR3 is 16 amino acids. V lost 0 bases, J lost 5 bases, and 17 bases lay in between.

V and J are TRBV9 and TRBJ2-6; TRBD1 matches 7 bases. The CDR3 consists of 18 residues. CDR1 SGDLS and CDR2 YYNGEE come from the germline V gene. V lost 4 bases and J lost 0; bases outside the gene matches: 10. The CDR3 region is CASSFATGQSSGANVLTF. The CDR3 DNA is TGTGCCAGCAGCTTCGCAACGGGACAGAGCTCTGGGGCCAACGTCCTGACTTTC.

The chain's CDR3 is CASSFVLTGNSPLHF. The CDR3 nucleotides are TGTGCCAGCAGCTTCGTTCTAACAGGGAATTCACCCCTCCACTTT. The rearrangement joins TRBV5-6 to TRBJ1-6, with a weak D call TRBD1 (6 bases). CDR3 length: 15 amino acids. V gave up 2 bases and J gave up 7 bases, with 13 bases separating them. The germline CDR1 and CDR2 sequences are SGHDT and YYEEEE.

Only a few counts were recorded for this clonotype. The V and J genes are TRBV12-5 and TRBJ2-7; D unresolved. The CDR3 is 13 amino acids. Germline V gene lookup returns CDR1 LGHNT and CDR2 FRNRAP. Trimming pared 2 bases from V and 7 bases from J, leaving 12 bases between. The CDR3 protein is CASGLLAAGEQYF. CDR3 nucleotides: TGTGCTAGTGGTTTGTTGGCAGCTGGGGAGCAGTACTTC.

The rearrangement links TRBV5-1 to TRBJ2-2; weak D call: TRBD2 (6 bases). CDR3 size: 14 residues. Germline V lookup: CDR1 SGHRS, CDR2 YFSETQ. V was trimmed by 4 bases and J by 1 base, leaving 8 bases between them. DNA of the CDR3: TGCGCCAGCAGCAGAGCGGGGAACACCGGGGAGCTGTTTTTT. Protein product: CASSRAGNTGELFF.

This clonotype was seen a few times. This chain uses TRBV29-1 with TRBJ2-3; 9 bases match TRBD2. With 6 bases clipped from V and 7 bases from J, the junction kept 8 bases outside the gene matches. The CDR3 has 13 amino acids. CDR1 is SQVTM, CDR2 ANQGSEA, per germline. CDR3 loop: CSVEPGLANTQYF. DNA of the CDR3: TGCAGCGTAGAACCGGGACTAGCTAATACGCAGTATTTT.

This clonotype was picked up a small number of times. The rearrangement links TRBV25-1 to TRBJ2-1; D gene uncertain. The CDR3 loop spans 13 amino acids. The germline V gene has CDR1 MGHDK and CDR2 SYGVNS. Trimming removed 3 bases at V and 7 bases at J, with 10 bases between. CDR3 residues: CASSDHSRNEQFF. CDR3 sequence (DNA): TGTGCCAGCAGTGACCACTCTAGGAATGAGCAGTTCTTC.

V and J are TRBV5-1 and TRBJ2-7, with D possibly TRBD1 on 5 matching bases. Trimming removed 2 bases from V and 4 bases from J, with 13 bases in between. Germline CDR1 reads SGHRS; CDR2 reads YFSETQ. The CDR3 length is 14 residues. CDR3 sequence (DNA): TGCGCCAGCAGCTTCGGAGACAGACTTTACGAGCAGTACTTC. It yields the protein CASSFGDRLYEQYF.

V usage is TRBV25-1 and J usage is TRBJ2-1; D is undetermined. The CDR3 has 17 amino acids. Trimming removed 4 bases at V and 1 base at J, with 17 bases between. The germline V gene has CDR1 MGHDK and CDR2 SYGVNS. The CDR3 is CASSGGVVAKSYNEQFF. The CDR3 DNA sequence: TGTGCCAGCAGTGGTGGGGTTGTCGCTAAATCCTACAATGAGCAGTTCTTC.

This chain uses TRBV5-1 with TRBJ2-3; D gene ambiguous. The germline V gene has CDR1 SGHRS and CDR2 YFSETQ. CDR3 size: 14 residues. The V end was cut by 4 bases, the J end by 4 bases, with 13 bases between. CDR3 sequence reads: CASSLPASPDTQYF. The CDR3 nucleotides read TGCGCCAGCAGCCTCCCTGCTTCCCCAGATACGCAGTATTTT.

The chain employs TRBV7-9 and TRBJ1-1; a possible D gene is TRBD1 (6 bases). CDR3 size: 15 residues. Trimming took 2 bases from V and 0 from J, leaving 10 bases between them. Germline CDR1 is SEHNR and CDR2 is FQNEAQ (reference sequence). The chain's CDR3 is CASSLRGGMNTEAFF. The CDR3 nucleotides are TGTGCCAGCAGCTTAAGGGGGGGAATGAACACTGAAGCTTTCTTT. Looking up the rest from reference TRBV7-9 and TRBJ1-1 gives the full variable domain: DTGVSQNPRHKITKRGQNVTFRCDPISEHNRLYWYRQTLGQGPEFLTYFQNEAQLEKSRLLSDRFSAERPKGSFSTLEIQRTEQGDSAMYLCASSLRGGMNTEAFFGQGTRLTVV.

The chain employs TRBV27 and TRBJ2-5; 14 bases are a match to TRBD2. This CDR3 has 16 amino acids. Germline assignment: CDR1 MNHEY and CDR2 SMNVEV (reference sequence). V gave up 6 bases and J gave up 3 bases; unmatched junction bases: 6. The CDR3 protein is CASRPLGLAGEETQYF. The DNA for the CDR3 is TGTGCCAGCAGACCCCTGGGACTAGCGGGAGAAGAGACCCAGTACTTC.